This T cell receptor (beta chain) was profiled in a study of post-analysis software for immune sequencing data. Background on the study: Both relapsing-remitting and secondary progressive multiple sclerosis featured among the disease courses, as did progressive-relapsing multiple sclerosis. General study points: Patients had higher frequencies than controls of five TRBV segments, including TRBV5-6, TRBV5-1 and TRBV20-1. F measure showed strong co-clustering of same-batch samples.

Unique molecular identifiers had been added to the TCR beta cDNA libraries. Input of roughly 0.9 to 11 million T cells yielded some 500,000 cDNA molecules. TCRdb called the PCR reads again in MiXCR, with one record for every CDR3 protein. Of some 890,000 distinct CDR3 sequences in the sample, around 50% were seen once. This clonotype was picked up a small number of times. Antigen unknown. Germline V gives CDR1 SNHLY, CDR2 FYNNEI. This CDR3 is built from 14 residues. Trimming shortened V by 6 bases and J by 0 bases, and 11 bases separated the two germline ends. The gene calls are TRBV2 and TRBJ1-1; weak D call: TRBD1 (5 bases). The specimen was blood. This sequence originates from a girl aged 5-17 years with multiple sclerosis. CDR3 in DNA: TGTGCCAGCAGGGGAGACAGCTTGAACACTGAAGCTTTCTTT. This translates into CASRGDSLNTEAFF.